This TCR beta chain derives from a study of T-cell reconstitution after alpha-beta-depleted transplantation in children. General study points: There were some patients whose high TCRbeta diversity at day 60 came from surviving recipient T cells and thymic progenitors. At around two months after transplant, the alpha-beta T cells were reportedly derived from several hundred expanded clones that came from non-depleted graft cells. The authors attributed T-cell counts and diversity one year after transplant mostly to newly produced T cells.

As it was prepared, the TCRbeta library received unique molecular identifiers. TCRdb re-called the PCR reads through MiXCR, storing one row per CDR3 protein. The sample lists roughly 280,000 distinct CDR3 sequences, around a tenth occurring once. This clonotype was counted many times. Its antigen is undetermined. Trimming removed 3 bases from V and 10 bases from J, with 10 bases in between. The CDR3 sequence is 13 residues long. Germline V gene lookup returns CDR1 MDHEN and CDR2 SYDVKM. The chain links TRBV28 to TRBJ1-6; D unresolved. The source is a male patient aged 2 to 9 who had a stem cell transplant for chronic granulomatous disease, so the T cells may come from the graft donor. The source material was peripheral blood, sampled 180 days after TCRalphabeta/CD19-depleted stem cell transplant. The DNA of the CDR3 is TGTGCCAGCAGTTTTAGAGGCGACTCACCCCTCCACTTT. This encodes CASSFRGDSPLHF.